One sample yielded the 7 T cell receptor beta chains listed below, sequenced in a study of blood T cell repertoires in COVID-19. Libraries were prepared by immunoSEQ multiplex PCR; TCRdb keeps only in-frame clonotypes and omits some of them. The sample consists of about 59,000 clones, 73% of them appearing once. Source material: peripheral blood. The origin of the receptors is a woman between 65 and 79 years old with acute or convalescent COVID-19.

The J gene is TRBJ1-2, the V gene TRBV18; no clear D gene. Trimming removed 2 bases at V and 3 bases at J, with 10 bases between. CDR3 length: 14 amino acids. Looked up from germline, CDR1 is KGHSH and CDR2 is LQKENI. The CDR3 reads CASSPTTIHYGYTF. CDR3 DNA: TGTGCCAGCTCACCAACGACAATCCACTATGGCTACACCTTC.

The CDR3: CASSDSGVGNTIYF. In DNA form, the CDR3 reads TGTGCCAGCAGCGATTCAGGGGTTGGAAACACCATATATTTT. The chain joins TRBV7-3 to TRBJ1-3, with D maybe TRBD1 (6 bases). Trimming removed 5 bases from V and 3 bases from J, with 11 bases in between. The V gene's germline CDR1 is SGHTA and CDR2 FQGTGA. The CDR3 has 14 residues.

This clone was observed a single time. The V gene is TRBV30, the J gene TRBJ2-6, with D possibly being TRBD2 (5 bases). V was pared by 3 bases and J by 1 base, with 10 bases between. There are 15 residues in the CDR3. CDR1 and CDR2 (germline): GTSNPN, SVGIG (reference sequence). The CDR3 sequence is CAWSPGSSGANVLTF. The DNA of the CDR3 is TGTGCCTGGAGCCCGGGGAGTTCTGGGGCCAACGTCCTGACTTTC.

This rearrangement joins TRBV27 to TRBJ1-5; a weak D match, TRBD1 (5 bases). Trimming took off 2 bases at V and 1 base at J, with 9 bases between the two ends. Looked up from germline, CDR1 is MNHEY and CDR2 is SMNVEV (reference sequence). The CDR3 totals 15 residues. The CDR3 region is CASSLGGGSNQPQHF. The CDR3 coding sequence is TGTGCCAGCAGTTTAGGGGGGGGAAGCAATCAGCCCCAGCATTTT.

The J gene is TRBJ1-6, the V gene TRBV25-1, with unresolved D. The CDR3 sequence is 15 residues long. The germline V gene encodes CDR1 MGHDK and CDR2 SYGVNS. Between the trimmed V and J ends, which lost 0 bases and 7 bases, there was a span of 10 bases. CDR3 coding DNA: TGTGCCAGCAGTGAATATCTGGGCCCGAATTCACCCCTCCACTTT. As protein: CASSEYLGPNSPLHF. Complete variable domain (other parts from reference TRBV25-1 and TRBJ1-6): EADIYQTPRYLVIGTGKKITLECSQTMGHDKMYWYQQDPGMELHLIHYSYGVNSTEKGDLSSESTVSRIRTEHFPLTLESARPSHTSQYLCASSEYLGPNSPLHFGNGTRLTVT.

The chain recombines TRBV12-3 or TRBV12-4 with TRBJ2-3; no reliable D call. This CDR3 is 12 amino acids long. V shed 5 bases and J shed 4 bases, with 7 bases lying between them. Here the CDR3 reads CASSVIPDTQYF. The CDR3 DNA sequence: TGTGCCAGCAGTGTCATCCCAGATACGCAGTATTTT.

The chain combines TRBV5-1 with TRBJ1-1; TRBD1 agrees at 11 bases. There are 17 residues in the CDR3. V lost 3 bases and J lost 1; bases outside the gene matches: 8. Germline loops: CDR1 SGHRS, CDR2 YFSETQ. CDR3 sequence: CASSWTGTGGENTEAFF. The CDR3 region has the DNA TGCGCCAGCAGCTGGACCGGGACAGGGGGGGAGAACACTGAAGCTTTCTTT.